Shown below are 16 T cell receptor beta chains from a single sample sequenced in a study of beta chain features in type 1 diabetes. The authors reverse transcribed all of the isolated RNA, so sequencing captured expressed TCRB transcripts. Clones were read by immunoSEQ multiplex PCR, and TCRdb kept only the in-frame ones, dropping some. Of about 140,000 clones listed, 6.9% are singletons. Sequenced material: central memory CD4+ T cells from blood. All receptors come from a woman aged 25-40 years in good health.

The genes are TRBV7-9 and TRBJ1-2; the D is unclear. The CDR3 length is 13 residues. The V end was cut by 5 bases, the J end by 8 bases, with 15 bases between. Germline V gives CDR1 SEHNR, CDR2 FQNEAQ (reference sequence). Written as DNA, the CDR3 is TGTGCCAGCAGCCGAGAGGGTGCGGGGGGCTACACCTTC. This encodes CASSREGAGGYTF. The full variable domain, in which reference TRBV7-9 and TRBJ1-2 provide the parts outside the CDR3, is DTGVSQNPRHKITKRGQNVTFRCDPISEHNRLYWYRQTLGQGPEFLTYFQNEAQLEKSRLLSDRFSAERPKGSFSTLEIQRTEQGDSAMYLCASSREGAGGYTFGSGTRLTVV.

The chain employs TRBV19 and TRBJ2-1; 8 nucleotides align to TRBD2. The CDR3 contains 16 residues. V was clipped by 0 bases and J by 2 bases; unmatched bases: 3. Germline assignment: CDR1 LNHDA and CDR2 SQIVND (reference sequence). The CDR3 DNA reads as TGTGCCAGTAGTATAGATCAGCGGGAGCCCTACAATGAGCAGTTCTTC. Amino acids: CASSIDQREPYNEQFF.

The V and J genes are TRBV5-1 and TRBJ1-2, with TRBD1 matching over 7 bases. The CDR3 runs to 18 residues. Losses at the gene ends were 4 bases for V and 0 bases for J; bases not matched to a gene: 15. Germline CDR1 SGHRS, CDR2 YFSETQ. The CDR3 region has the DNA TGCGCCAGCAGCCTACAACCGCGACAGGGTACAACTAACTATGGCTACACCTTC. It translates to CASSLQPRQGTTNYGYTF.

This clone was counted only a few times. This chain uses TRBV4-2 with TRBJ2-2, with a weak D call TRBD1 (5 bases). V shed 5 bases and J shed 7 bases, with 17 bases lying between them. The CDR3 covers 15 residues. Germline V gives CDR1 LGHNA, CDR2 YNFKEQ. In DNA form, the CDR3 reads TGTGCCAGCAGCTTGGCGGCAGGGCTGCGCGGGGAGCTGTTTTTT. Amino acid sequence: CASSLAAGLRGELFF.

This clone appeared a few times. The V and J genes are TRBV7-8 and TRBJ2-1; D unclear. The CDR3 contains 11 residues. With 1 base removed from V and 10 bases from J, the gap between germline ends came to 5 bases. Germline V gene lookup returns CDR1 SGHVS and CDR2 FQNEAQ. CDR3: CASSLVREQFF. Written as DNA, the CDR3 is TGTGCCAGCAGCTTAGTCAGGGAGCAGTTCTTC.

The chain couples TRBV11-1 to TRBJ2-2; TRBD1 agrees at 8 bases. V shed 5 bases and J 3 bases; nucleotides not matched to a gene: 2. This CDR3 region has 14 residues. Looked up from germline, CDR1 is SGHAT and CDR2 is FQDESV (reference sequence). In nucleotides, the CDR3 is TGTGCCAGCAGCCAGGACAGGGACACCGGGGAGCTGTTTTTT. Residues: CASSQDRDTGELFF.

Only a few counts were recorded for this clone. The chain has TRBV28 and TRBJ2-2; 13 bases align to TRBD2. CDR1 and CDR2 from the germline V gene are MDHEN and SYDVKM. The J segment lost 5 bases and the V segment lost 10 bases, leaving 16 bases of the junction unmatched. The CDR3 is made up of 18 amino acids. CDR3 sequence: CATDPLGLGLAGTGELFF. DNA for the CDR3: TGTGCCACCGATCCTTTAGGTTTGGGACTAGCGGGAACCGGGGAGCTGTTTTTT.

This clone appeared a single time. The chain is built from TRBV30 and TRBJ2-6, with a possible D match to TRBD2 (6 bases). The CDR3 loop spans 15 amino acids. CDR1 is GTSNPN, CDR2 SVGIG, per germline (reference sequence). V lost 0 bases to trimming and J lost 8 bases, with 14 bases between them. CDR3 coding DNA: TGTGCCTGGAGTGTAAAGCAGGAGGGTTCCAACGTCCTGACTTTC. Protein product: CAWSVKQEGSNVLTF.

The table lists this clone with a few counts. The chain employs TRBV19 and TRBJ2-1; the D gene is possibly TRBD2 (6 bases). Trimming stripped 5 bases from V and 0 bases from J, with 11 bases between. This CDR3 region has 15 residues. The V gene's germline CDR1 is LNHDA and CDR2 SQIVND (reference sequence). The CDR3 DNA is TGTGCCAGTAGTGCTAGCGTTAGCTCCTACAATGAGCAGTTCTTC. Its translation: CASSASVSSYNEQFF.

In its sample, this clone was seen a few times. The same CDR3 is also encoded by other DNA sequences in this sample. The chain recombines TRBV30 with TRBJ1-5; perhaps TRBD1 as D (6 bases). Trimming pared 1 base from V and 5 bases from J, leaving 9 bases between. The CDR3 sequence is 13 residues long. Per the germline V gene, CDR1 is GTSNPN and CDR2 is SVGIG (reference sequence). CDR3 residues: CAWSEQGDQPQHF. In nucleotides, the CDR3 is TGTGCCTGGAGTGAACAGGGTGATCAGCCCCAGCATTTT.

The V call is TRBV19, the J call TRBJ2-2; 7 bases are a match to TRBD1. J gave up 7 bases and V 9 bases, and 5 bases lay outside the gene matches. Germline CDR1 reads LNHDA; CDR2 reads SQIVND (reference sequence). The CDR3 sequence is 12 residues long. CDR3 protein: CASIDRVGELFF. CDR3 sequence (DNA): TGTGCCAGCATTGACAGGGTCGGGGAGCTGTTTTTT. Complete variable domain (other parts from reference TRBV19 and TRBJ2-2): DGGITQSPKYLFRKEGQNVTLSCEQNLNHDAMYWYRQDPGQGLRLIYYSQIVNDFQKGDIAEGYSVSREKKESFPLTVTSAQKNPTAFYLCASIDRVGELFFGEGSRLTVL.

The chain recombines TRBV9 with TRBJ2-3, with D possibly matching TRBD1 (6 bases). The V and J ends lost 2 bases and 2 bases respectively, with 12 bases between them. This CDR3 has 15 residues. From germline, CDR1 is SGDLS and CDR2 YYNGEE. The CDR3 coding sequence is TGTGCCAGCAGCGTCCTGGACAGTCCCACAGATACGCAGTATTTT. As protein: CASSVLDSPTDTQYF.

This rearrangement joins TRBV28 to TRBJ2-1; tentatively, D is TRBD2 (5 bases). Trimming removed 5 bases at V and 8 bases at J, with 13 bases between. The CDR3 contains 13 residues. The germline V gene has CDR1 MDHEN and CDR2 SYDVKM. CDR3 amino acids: CASSPPRGHEQFF. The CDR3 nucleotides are TGTGCCAGCAGTCCGCCGAGAGGGCATGAGCAGTTCTTC.

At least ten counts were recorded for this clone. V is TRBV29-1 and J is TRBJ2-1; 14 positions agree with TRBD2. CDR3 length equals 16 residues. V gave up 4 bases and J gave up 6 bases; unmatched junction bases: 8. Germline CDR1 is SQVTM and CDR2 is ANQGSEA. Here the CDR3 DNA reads TGCAGCGTTGGAACCGCGACTAGCGGGAGGGCCAATGAGCAGTTCTTC. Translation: CSVGTATSGRANEQFF.

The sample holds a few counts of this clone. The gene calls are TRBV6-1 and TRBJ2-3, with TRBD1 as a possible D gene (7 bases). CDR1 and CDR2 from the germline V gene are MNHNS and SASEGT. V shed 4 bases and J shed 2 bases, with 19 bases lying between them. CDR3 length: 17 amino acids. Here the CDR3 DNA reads TGTGCCAGCAGTGGTCACAGGGGACGGGAGCCCACAGATACGCAGTATTTT. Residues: CASSGHRGREPTDTQYF.

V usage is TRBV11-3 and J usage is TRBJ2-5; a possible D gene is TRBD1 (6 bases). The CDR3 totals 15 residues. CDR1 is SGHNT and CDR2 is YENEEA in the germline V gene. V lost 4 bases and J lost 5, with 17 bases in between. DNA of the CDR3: TGTGCCAGCAGCTCGAGCCGGTCAGGGGCGGAGACCCAGTACTTC. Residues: CASSSSRSGAETQYF.